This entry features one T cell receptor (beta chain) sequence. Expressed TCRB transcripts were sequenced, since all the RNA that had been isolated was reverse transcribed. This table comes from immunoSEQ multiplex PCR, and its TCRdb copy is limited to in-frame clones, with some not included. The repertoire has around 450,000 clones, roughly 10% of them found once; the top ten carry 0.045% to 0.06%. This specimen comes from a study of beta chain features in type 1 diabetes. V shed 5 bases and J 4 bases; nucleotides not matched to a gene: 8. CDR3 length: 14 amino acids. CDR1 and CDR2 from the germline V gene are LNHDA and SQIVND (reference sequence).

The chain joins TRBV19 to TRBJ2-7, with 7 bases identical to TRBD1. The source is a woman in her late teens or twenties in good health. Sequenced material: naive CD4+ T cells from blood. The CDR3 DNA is TGTGCCAGTAGTGAGGGACAGCCCCCATACGAGCAGTACTTC. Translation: CASSEGQPPYEQYF.